This T cell receptor beta chain was captured in a study of T cell responses to AZD1222 COVID-19 vaccine. Points from the study as a whole: Repertoire sampling happened only post peak T cell response.

Method: immunoSEQ multiplex PCR; TCRdb's copy keeps in-frame clones and lacks some. The table lists 100,000 to 120,000 clones, about 91% of them singletons, with about 6.8% in the top ten. Concerning this clone itself: Antigen unknown.

The trim removed 4 bases at V and 6 bases at J, leaving 4 bases unmatched. Germline assignment: CDR1 LGHNA and CDR2 YSLEER. This CDR3 has 14 amino acids. This receptor was taken from an adult who received the AZD1222 COVID-19 vaccine. The chain employs TRBV4-3 and TRBJ1-5, with 9 bases fitting TRBD1. The sample in question was peripheral blood, obtained 28 days after the second AZD1222 dose. The chain's CDR3 is CASSRTGGGQPQHF. As DNA, the CDR3 is TGCGCCAGCAGCCGAACAGGGGGCGGTCAGCCCCAGCATTTT.